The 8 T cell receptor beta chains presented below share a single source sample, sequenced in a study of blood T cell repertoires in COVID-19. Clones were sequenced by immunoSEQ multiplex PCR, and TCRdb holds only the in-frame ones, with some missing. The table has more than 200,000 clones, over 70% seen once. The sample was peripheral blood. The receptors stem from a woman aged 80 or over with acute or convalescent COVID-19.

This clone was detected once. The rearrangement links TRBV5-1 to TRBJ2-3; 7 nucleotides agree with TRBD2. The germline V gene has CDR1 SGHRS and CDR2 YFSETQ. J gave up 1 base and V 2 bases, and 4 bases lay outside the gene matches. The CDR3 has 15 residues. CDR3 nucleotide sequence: TGCGCCAGCAGCTTAGCGGGGTCGGGCACAGATACGCAGTATTTT. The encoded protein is CASSLAGSGTDTQYF. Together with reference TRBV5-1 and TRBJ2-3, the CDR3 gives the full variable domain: KAGVTQTPRYLIKTRGQQVTLSCSPISGHRSVSWYQQTPGQGLQFLFEYFSETQRNKGNFPGRFSGRQFSNSRSEMNVSTLELGDSALYLCASSLAGSGTDTQYFGPGTRLTVL.

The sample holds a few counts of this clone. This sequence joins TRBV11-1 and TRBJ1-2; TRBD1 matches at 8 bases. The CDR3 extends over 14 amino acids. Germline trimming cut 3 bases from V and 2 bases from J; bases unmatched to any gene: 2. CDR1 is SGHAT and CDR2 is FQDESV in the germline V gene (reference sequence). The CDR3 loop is CASSFGTGNYGYTF. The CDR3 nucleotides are TGTGCCAGCAGCTTCGGGACAGGAAACTATGGCTACACCTTC. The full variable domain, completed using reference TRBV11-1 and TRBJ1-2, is EAEVAQSPRYKITEKSQAVAFWCDPISGHATLYWYRQILGQGPELLVQFQDESVVDDSQLPKDRFSAERLKGVDSTLKIQPAELGDSAMYLCASSFGTGNYGYTFGSGTRLTVV.

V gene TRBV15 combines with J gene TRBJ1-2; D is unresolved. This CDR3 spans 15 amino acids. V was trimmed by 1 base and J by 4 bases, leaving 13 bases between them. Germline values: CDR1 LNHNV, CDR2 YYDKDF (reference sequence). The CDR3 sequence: CATSRAASLAYGYTF. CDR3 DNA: TGTGCCACCAGCAGAGCTGCCTCCTTAGCCTATGGCTACACCTTC.

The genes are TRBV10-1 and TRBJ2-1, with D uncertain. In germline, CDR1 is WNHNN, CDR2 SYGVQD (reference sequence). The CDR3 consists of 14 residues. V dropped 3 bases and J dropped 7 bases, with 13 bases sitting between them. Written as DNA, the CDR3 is TGCGCCAGCAGTGACCCTCGATACACGAATGAGCAGTTCTTC. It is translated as CASSDPRYTNEQFF.

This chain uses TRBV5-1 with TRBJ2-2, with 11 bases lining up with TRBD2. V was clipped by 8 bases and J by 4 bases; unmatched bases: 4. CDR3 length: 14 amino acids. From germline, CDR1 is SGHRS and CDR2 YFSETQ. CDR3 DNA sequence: TGCGCCAGTTCCGGGACTAGCGGCACCGGGGAGCTGTTTTTT. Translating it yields CASSGTSGTGELFF.

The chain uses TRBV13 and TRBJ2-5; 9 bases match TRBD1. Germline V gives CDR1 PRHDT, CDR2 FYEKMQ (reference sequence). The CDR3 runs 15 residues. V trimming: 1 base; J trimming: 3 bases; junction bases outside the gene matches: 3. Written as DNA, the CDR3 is TGTGCCAGCAGCTTAGTGGGACAGGGTGAAGAGACCCAGTACTTC. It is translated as CASSLVGQGEETQYF.

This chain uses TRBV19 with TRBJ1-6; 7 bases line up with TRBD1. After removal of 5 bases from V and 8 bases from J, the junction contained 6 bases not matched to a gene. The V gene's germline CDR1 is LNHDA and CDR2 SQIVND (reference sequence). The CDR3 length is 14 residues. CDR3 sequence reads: CASSSTGLDSPLHF. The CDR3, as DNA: TGTGCCAGTAGTTCGACAGGGCTGGATTCACCCCTCCACTTT.

The CDR3 DNA reads as TGTGCCAGCAGTGAGAGTCCAGGGGGCACCGGGGAGCTGTTTTTT. This sequence encodes CASSESPGGTGELFF. The V and J genes are TRBV2 and TRBJ2-2, with 7 bases lining up with TRBD1. Losses at the gene ends were 3 bases for V and 4 bases for J; bases not matched to a gene: 5. The V gene's germline CDR1 is SNHLY and CDR2 FYNNEI. The CDR3 runs 15 residues.